The clone carrying this T cell receptor beta chain was seen a single time. This sample stems from a study of blood T cell repertoires in COVID-19. This CDR3 contains 15 residues. V was cut by 0 bases and J by 8 bases, with 17 bases left in between. Germline CDR1 and CDR2: SGDLS and YYNGEE. The protocol was immunoSEQ multiplex PCR, while the TCRdb copy is restricted to in-frame clones and leaves out a portion. Of 85,000 to 100,000 clones listed, about four fifths were seen once; the top ten hold 15% to 20%. The sample consisted of peripheral blood. The J gene is TRBJ1-2, the V gene TRBV9; TRBD1 is a possible D gene (6 bases). This clonotype was sampled from a woman older than 75 with active or convalescent COVID-19. As DNA, the CDR3 is TGTGCCAGCAGCGTAGAGGCGGACAGCGCCACGGGCTACACCTTC. It encodes CASSVEADSATGYTF.